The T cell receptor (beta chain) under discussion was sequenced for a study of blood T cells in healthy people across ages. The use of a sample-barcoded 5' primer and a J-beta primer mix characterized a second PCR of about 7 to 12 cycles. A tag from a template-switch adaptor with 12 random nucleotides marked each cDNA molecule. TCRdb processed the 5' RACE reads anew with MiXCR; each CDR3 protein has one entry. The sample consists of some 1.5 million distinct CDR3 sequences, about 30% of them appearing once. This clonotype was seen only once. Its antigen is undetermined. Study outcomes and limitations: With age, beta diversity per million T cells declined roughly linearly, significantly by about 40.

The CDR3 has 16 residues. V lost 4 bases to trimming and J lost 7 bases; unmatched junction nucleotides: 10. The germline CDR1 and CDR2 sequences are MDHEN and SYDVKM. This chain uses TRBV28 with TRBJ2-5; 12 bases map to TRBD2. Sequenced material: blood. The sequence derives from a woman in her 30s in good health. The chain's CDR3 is CASSSETSGGFGTQYF. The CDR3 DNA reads TGTGCCAGCAGTTCCGAAACTAGCGGGGGGTTCGGGACCCAGTACTTC.